This TCR beta chain derives from a study of T cell repertoires in cytomegalovirus infection. The ends were cut back, 3 bases at V and 3 bases at J, with 6 bases in the middle. This CDR3 contains 13 residues. Germline V gene data show CDR1 as MNHEY and CDR2 as SVGEGT. This clonotype was seen only a few times. No antigen is known for it. TCRdb fed the reads into MiXCR, producing one record per CDR3 protein. Here the sample spans around 540,000 distinct CDR3 sequences, about 33% being singletons. The sequences come from cultured PBMCs, collected from culture after CMV antigen stimulation. This TCR derives from a human donor in good health (CMV status not recorded). Some clones in this sample may be carry-over from other donors' samples. This rearrangement joins TRBV6-2 or TRBV6-3 to TRBJ2-1; D not resolved. The CDR3 DNA reads as TGTGCCAGCAGTTATGTGGGCTACAATGAGCAGTTCTTC. Amino acids: CASSYVGYNEQFF.